This T cell receptor (beta chain) was observed in a study of CD8+ T cells in alopecia areata. Study outcomes and limitations: Among the top 100, expanded CD8+ clones were significantly decreased by tofacitinib, as was scalp clonality. Normal-skin resident alphabeta T cells also appear among scalp sample sequences. Alopecia totalis/universalis scalp especially showed more expanded CD8+ clones than normal scalp.

Following RNA extraction, reverse transcription yielded cDNA that acted as the sequencing template. TCRdb's copy holds only in-frame clones and misses some; the assay was immunoSEQ multiplex PCR. The profile shows several thousand clones, 63% of them singletons. The CDR3 length is 15 residues. Germline CDR1 is SNHLY and CDR2 is FYNNEI. Trimming took 9 bases from V and 1 from J; bases not matched to a gene: 8. Treatment denoted: oral pan-JAK inhibitor, 5-10 mg twice daily. Both peripheral blood and punch biopsies of lesional scalp skin were obtained from patients who had alopecia areata. This clone has only a few counts. Its target is unknown.

Source: skin, taken at week 4, from a patient treated with tofacitinib. The chain recombines TRBV2 with TRBJ2-1; 8 nucleotides line up with TRBD2. The receptor was isolated from a human donor with alopecia areata. The CDR3 loop reads CASSGLADSYNEQFF. CDR3 coding DNA: TGTGCCAGTAGCGGACTAGCCGATTCCTACAATGAGCAGTTCTTC.